This T cell receptor beta chain was recorded in a study of shared clonotypes between healthy human individuals. The CDR3 covers 14 residues. The junction had 6 bases not matched to a gene; V was cut back by 5 bases and J by 5 bases. Per germline, CDR1 SGHNT and CDR2 YENEEA. Study-wide findings and caveats: In general, naive subsets displayed greater estimated richness than memory subsets did.

In the naive CD8 group, cells lacked CD45RO and were positively selected for CCR7, so terminally differentiated effector memory CD45RA+ cells were left out. Data came from immunoSEQ multiplex PCR; TCRdb stores just in-frame clones and leaves some out. The sample has hundreds of thousands of clones, about 91% seen once. As regards this clone: Its antigen is undetermined.

The TCR sequence derives from a man aged 25-40 years in good health. The chain has TRBV11-3 and TRBJ2-1, with 7 bases fitting TRBD1. The sample was naive CD8+ T cells sorted from blood. CDR3 sequence: CASSRWDSNNEQFF. The DNA for the CDR3 is TGTGCCAGCAGCAGATGGGACAGTAACAATGAGCAGTTCTTC.